This TCR beta chain derives from a study of T cells expressing NK-cell markers. Study summary: Sorted CD3+CD56-NKG2C+, CD3+CD56+NKG2C+ and CD3+CD56+NKG2C- T cells supplied the TCR beta repertoires.

Germline V CDR1 and CDR2: SGDLS, YYNGEE. The CDR3 extends over 15 amino acids. TCRdb re-called the 5' RACE reads; every CDR3 protein appears as one record, without DNA. In all, the sample yields about 440,000 distinct CDR3 sequences. Sequencing input: blood T cells: a sorted CD56 or NKG2C T cell subset, CD4+ or CD8+ T cells, or bulk PBMC T cells (not recorded which). The clonotype was recovered from a woman between 18 and 70 years old in good health. The chain couples TRBV9 to TRBJ1-1. This CDR3 is CASSVATMGVAEAFF.